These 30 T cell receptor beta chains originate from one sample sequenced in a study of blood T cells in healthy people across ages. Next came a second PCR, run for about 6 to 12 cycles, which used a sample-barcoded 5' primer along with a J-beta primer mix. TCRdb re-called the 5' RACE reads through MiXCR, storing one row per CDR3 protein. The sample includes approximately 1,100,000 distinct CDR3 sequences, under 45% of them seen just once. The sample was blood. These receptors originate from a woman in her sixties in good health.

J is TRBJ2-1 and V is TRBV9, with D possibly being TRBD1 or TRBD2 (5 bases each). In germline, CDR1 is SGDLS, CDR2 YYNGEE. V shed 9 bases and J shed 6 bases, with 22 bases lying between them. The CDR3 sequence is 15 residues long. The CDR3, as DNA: TGTGCCACGTCGCAGGGTGGGGGAGACCTCAATGAGCAGTTCTTC. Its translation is CATSQGGGDLNEQFF.

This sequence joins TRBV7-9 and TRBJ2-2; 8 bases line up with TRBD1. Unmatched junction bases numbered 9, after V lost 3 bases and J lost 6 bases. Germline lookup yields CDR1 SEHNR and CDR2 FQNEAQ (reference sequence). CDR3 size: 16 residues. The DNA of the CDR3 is TGTGCCAGCAGCTTTCAAGACAGGGGCTACGCCGGGGAGCTGTTTTTT. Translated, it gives CASSFQDRGYAGELFF.

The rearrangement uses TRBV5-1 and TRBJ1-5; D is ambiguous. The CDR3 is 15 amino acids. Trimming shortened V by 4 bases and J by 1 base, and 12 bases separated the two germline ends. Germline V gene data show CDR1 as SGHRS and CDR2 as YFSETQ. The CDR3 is CASSTDPGSNQPQHF. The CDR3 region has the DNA TGCGCCAGCAGCACGGACCCGGGCAGCAATCAGCCCCAGCATTTT.

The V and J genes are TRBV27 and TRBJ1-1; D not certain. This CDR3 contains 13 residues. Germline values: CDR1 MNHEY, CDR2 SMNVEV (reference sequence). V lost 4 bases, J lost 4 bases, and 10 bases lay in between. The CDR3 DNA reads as TGTGCCAGCAGTTCAACCCCGGCCACTGAAGCTTTCTTT. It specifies CASSSTPATEAFF.

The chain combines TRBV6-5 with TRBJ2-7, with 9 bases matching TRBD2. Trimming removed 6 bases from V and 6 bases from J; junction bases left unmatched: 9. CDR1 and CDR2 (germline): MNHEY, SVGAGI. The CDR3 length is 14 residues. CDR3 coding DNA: TGTGCCAGCAGCCTCCTCAGCGGGAGGACCGAGCAGTACTTC. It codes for CASSLLSGRTEQYF.

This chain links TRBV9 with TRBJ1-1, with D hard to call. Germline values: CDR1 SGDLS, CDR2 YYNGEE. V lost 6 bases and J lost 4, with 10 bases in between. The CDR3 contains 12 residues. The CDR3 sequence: CASIGDGTEAFF. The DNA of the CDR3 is TGTGCCAGCATCGGGGATGGCACTGAAGCTTTCTTT.

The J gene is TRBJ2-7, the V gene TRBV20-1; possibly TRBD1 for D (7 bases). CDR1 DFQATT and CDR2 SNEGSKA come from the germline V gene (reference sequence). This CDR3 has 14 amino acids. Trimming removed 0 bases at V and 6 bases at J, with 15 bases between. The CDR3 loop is CSARDPWRGREQYF. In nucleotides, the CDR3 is TGCAGTGCTAGAGACCCGTGGAGGGGGCGCGAGCAGTACTTC.

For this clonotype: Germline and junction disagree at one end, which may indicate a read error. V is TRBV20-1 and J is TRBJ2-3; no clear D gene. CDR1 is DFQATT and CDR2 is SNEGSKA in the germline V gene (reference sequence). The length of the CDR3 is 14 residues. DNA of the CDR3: TGCGGTGCTAAGCATTCCCTGGTGGGCTATACGCAGTATTTT. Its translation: CGAKHSLVGYTQYF.

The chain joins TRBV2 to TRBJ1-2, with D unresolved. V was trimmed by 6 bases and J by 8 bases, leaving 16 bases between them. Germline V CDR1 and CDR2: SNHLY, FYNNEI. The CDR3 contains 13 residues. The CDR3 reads CASRELIGVGYTF. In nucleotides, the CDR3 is TGTGCCAGCAGGGAATTGATCGGGGTGGGCTACACCTTC.

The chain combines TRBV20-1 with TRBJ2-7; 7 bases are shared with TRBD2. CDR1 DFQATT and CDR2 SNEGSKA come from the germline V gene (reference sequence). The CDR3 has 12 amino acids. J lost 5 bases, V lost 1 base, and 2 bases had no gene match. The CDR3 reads CSARVTSDEQYF. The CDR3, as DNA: TGCAGTGCTAGAGTCACTAGCGACGAGCAGTACTTC.

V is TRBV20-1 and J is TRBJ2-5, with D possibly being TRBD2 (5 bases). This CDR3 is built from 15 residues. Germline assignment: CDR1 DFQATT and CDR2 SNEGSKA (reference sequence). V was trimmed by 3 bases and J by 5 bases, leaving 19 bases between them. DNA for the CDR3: TGCAGTGCTAGTAGTGCCGAGGGATTGGGGGAGACCCAGTACTTC. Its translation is CSASSAEGLGETQYF.

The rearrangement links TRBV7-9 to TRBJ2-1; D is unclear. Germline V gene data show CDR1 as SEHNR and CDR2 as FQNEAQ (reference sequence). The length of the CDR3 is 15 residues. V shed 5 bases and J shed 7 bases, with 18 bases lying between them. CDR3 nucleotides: TGTGCCAGCAGCGCCTCCCTAGGAGTTATTAATGAGCAGTTCTTC. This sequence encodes CASSASLGVINEQFF.

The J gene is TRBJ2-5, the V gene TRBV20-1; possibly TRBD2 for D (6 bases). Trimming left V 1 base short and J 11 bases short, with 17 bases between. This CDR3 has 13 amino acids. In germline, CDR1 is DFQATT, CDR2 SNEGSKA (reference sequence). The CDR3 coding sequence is TGCAGTGCTAGAGCCGTGGACTACAATGAGCAGTACTTC. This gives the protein CSARAVDYNEQYF.

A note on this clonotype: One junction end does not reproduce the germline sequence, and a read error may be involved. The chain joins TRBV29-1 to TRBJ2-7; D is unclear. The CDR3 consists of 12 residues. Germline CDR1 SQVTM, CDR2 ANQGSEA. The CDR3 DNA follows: TGCAGCGTCCGGGCTCCAAACTACGTGCAGTACTTC. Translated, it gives CSVRAPNYVQYF.

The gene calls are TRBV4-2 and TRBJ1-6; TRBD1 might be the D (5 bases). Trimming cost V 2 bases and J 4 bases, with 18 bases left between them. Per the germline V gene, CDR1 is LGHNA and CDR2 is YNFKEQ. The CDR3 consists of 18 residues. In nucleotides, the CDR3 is TGTGCCAGCAGCCAATCTGACGCGGGGGAACTTTATAATTCACCCCTCCACTTT. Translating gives CASSQSDAGELYNSPLHF.

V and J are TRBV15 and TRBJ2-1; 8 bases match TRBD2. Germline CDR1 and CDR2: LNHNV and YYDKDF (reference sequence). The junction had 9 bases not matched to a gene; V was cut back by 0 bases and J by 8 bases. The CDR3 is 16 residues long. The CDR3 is CATSRDAGGAYDEQFF. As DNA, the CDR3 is TGTGCCACCAGCAGAGACGCGGGAGGCGCTTACGATGAGCAGTTCTTC.

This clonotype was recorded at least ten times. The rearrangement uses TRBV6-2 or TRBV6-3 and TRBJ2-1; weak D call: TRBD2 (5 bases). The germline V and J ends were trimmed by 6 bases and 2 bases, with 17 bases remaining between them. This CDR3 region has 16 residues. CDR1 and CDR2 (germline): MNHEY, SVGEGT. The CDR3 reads CASSRTAPGTYNEQFF. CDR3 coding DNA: TGTGCCAGCAGCCGGACTGCGCCGGGGACCTACAATGAGCAGTTCTTC.

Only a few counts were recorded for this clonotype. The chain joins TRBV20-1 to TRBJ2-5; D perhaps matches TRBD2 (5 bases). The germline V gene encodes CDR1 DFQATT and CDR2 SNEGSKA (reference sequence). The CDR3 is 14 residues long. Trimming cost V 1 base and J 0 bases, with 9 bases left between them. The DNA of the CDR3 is TGCAGTGCTAGAGTTGCGGGCAACCAAGAGACCCAGTACTTC. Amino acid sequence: CSARVAGNQETQYF.

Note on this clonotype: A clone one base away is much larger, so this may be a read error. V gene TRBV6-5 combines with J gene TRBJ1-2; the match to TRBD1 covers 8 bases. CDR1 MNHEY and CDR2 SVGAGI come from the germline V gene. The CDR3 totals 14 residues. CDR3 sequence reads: CASSYAGGKDGCTF. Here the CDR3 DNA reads TGTGCCAGCAGTTACGCAGGGGGCAAGGATGGCTGCACCTTC.

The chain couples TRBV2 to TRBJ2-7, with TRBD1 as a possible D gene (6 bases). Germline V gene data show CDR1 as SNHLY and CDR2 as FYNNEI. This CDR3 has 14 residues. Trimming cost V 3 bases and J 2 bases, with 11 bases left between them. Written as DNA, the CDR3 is TGTGCCAGCAGTGATGGGGACAACACCTACGAGCAGTACTTC. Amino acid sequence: CASSDGDNTYEQYF.

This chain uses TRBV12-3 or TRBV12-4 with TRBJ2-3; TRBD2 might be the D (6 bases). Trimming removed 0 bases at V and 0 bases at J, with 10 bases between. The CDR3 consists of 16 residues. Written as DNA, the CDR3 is TGTGCCAGCAGTTTAGCCCCCGGGGGTAGCACAGATACGCAGTATTTT. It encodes CASSLAPGGSTDTQYF.

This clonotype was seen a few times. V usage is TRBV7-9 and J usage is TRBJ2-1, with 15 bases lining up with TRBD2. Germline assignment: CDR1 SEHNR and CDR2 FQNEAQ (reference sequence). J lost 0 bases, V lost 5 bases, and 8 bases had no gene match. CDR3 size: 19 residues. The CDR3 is CASSGTGTSGRSSYNEQFF. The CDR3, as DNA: TGTGCCAGCAGCGGGACGGGGACTAGCGGGAGGAGCTCCTACAATGAGCAGTTCTTC. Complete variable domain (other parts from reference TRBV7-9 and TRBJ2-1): DTGVSQNPRHKITKRGQNVTFRCDPISEHNRLYWYRQTLGQGPEFLTYFQNEAQLEKSRLLSDRFSAERPKGSFSTLEIQRTEQGDSAMYLCASSGTGTSGRSSYNEQFFGPGTRLTVL.

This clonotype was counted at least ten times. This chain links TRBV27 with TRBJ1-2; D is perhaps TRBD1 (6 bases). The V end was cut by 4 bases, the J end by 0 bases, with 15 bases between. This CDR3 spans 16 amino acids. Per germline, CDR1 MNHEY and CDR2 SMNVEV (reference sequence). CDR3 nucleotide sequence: TGTGCCAGCAGTTCAATCCTTACAGGGCCTAACTATGGCTACACCTTC. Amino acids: CASSSILTGPNYGYTF.

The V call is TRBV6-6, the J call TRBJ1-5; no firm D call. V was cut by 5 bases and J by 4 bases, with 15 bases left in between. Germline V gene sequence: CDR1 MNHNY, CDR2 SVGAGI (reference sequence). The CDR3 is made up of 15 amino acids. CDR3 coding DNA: TGTGCCAGCAGTCCGCATCGGGCCTCGAATCAGCCCCAGCATTTT. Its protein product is CASSPHRASNQPQHF.

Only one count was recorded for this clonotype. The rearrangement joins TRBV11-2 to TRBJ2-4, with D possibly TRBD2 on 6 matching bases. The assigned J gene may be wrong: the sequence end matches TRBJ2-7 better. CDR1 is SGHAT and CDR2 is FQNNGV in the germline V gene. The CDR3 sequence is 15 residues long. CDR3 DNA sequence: TGTGCCAGCAGCTTAGGCCAGACTAGAACCCTCGAGCAGTACTTC. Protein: CASSLGQTRTLEQYF.

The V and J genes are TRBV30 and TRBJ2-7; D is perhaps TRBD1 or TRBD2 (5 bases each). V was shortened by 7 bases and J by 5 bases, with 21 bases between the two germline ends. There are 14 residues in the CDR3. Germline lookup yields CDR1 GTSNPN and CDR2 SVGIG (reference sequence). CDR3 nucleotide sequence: TGTGCCTCCGGGGCCTTTGAGGCTCCGGACGAGCAGTACTTC. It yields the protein CASGAFEAPDEQYF. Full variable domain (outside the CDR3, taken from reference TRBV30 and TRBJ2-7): SQTIHQWPATLVQPVGSPLSLECTVEGTSNPNLYWYRQAAGRGLQLLFYSVGIGQISSEVPQNLSASRPQDRQFILSSKKLLLSDSGFYLCASGAFEAPDEQYFGPGTRLTVT.

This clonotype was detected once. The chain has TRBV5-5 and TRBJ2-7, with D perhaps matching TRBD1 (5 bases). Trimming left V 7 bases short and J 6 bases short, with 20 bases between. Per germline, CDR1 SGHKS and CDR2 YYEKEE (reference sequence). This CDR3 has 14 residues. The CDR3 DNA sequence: TGTGCCAGCGGGGTAGAGCGAAGGGGCTGCGAGCAGTACTTC. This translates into CASGVERRGCEQYF.

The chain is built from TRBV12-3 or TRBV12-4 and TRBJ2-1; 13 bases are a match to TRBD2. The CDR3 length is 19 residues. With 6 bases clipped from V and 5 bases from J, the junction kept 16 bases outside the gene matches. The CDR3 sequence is CASSSSGLAGPGPHNEQFF. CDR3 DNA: TGTGCCAGCAGCTCCTCGGGACTAGCGGGACCTGGACCCCACAATGAGCAGTTCTTC.

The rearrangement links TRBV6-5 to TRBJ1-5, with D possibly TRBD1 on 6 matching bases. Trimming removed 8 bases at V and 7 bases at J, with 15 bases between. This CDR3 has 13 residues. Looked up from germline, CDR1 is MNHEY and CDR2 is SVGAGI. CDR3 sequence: CASGGARLQPQHF. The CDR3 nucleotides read TGTGCCAGCGGGGGGGCGCGGTTACAGCCCCAGCATTTT.

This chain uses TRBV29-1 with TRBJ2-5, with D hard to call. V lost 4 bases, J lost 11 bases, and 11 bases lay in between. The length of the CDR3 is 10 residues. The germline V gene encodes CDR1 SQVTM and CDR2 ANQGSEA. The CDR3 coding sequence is TGCAGCGTTGTGGAAGATGAGCAGTACTTC. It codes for CSVVEDEQYF.